A selection of T cell receptor beta chains follows, all from one sample in a study of blood T cell repertoires in COVID-19. Sequencing used immunoSEQ multiplex PCR; TCRdb keeps in-frame clones, though not all of them. Of about 59,000 clones listed, about nine tenths are singletons. Sequencing was carried out using peripheral blood. The source of these receptors is a human donor in a cohort sampled during active COVID-19. Both conserved end residues are part of each CDR3. Fields, in order: D gene, J gene, V gene, clone size, CDR3 DNA, CDR3 protein. D genes are given only for firm matches. Clone size appears in some rows only: once, few, many, or a class for an expanded clone.

D: .; J: TRBJ1-1; V: TRBV7-9; size: .; DNA: TGTGCCAGTGAGAAGACAGCAAACACTGAAGCTTTCTTT; CDR3: CASEKTANTEAFF
D: TRBD2; J: TRBJ2-1; V: TRBV19; size: few; DNA: TGTGCCAGTAGTACCGGGACTAGCGGGAGCAATGAGCAGTTCTTC; CDR3: CASSTGTSGSNEQFF
D: TRBD1; J: TRBJ1-4; V: TRBV6-2/TRBV6-3; size: .; DNA: TGTGCCAGCAGTTACAGGACAGGAGATGAAAAACTGTTTTTT; CDR3: CASSYRTGDEKLFF
D: TRBD2; J: TRBJ2-2; V: TRBV9; size: .; DNA: TGTGCCAGCAGCCTAGGGCAAGCGGGAGCGAACACCGGGGAGCTGTTTTTT; CDR3: CASSLGQAGANTGELFF
D: .; J: TRBJ1-2; V: TRBV18; size: .; DNA: TGTGCCAGCTCACCCCGGACACGTAACTATGGCTACACCTTC; CDR3: CASSPRTRNYGYTF
D: .; J: TRBJ1-1; V: TRBV5-1; size: .; DNA: TGCGCCAGCAGCTTGTATTCCGGGAACACTGAAGCTTTCTTT; CDR3: CASSLYSGNTEAFF
D: .; J: TRBJ1-2; V: TRBV25-1; size: .; DNA: TGTGCCAGCAGTGAATTTGAGGGATTTGTATATGGCTACACCTTC; CDR3: CASSEFEGFVYGYTF
D: TRBD1; J: TRBJ2-7; V: TRBV5-6; size: .; DNA: TGTGCCAGCAGCGGGGGAGGGACAGGGAGTATCTCCTACGAGCAGTACTTC; CDR3: CASSGGGTGSISYEQYF
D: .; J: TRBJ1-1; V: TRBV7-8; size: .; DNA: TGTGCCAGCAGCTTAGGTAGGAGAAACACTGAAGCTTTCTTT; CDR3: CASSLGRRNTEAFF
D: TRBD2; J: TRBJ2-5; V: TRBV3-1/TRBV3-2; size: .; DNA: TGTGCCAGCAGCCAAGGCTTCCCAGCGGGGGCCCAAGAGACCCAGTACTTC; CDR3: CASSQGFPAGAQETQYF
D: .; J: TRBJ1-2; V: TRBV5-5; size: .; DNA: TGTGCCAGCAGCTTAAGAGGGGGGGACTATGGCTACACCTTC; CDR3: CASSLRGGDYGYTF
D: .; J: TRBJ2-7; V: TRBV5-1; size: .; DNA: TGCGCCAGCAGCTTGGGTGGGCAGGAGCAGTACTTC; CDR3: CASSLGGQEQYF
D: .; J: TRBJ1-5; V: TRBV30; size: .; DNA: TGTGCCTGGAGTGTAAGAGCAGGCCAGCCCCAGCATTTT; CDR3: CAWSVRAGQPQHF
D: .; J: TRBJ2-2; V: TRBV28; size: .; DNA: TGTGCCAGCAGTTTATCCCTTGTGAGCGGAGTCCCCACCGGGGAGCTGTTTTTT; CDR3: CASSLSLVSGVPTGELFF
D: TRBD1; J: TRBJ2-7; V: TRBV19; size: .; DNA: TGTGCCAGTAGTTTCGGGACAGGACACTACGAGCAGTACTTC; CDR3: CASSFGTGHYEQYF
D: TRBD1; J: TRBJ2-2; V: TRBV19; size: .; DNA: TGTGCCAGTGTCTCGGGACAGCATATCTACACCGGGGAGCTGTTTTTT; CDR3: CASVSGQHIYTGELFF
D: TRBD1; J: TRBJ2-3; V: TRBV12-3/TRBV12-4; size: .; DNA: TGTGCCAGCCTCAGGGGGCGCACAGATACGCAGTATTTT; CDR3: CASLRGRTDTQYF
D: TRBD1; J: TRBJ1-1; V: TRBV2; size: .; DNA: TGTGCCAGCAGTCAACAGGGGGGGGAAGCTTTCTTT; CDR3: CASSQQGGEAFF
D: TRBD2; J: TRBJ2-5; V: TRBV11-1; size: .; DNA: TGTGCCAGCAGCCCCACCGGACTAGCATCGGAGACCCAGTACTTC; CDR3: CASSPTGLASETQYF
D: .; J: TRBJ1-1; V: TRBV6-4; size: .; DNA: TGTGCCAGCAGTGGCCAACCGGGGACTGAAGCTTTCTTT; CDR3: CASSGQPGTEAFF
D: .; J: TRBJ2-1; V: TRBV18; size: .; DNA: TGTGCCAGCTCACCCCTCAGCTCCTACAATGAGCAGTTCTTC; CDR3: CASSPLSSYNEQFF
D: .; J: TRBJ2-4; V: TRBV2; size: once; DNA: TGTGCCAGCAGTGAAGGCCCAACAACCACAGTAGCCAAAAACATTCAGTACTTC; CDR3: CASSEGPTTTVAKNIQYF
D: TRBD1; J: TRBJ1-2; V: TRBV5-6; size: .; DNA: TGTGCCAGCAGCTCGACAGGGGGAGTTTTTGGCTACACCTTC; CDR3: CASSSTGGVFGYTF
D: .; J: TRBJ2-3; V: TRBV7-8; size: .; DNA: TGTGCCAGCAGCTTAGCGCTGACCCGGGGTAGCACAGATACGCAGTATTTT; CDR3: CASSLALTRGSTDTQYF
D: .; J: TRBJ1-1; V: TRBV15; size: .; DNA: TGTGCCACCAGCAGAGAGCTGCACAGCTACACTGAAGCTTTCTTT; CDR3: CATSRELHSYTEAFF
D: TRBD1; J: TRBJ2-1; V: TRBV7-9; size: .; DNA: TGTGCCAGCAGCGGCCCCGGGACAGGGAACAATGAGCAGTTCTTC; CDR3: CASSGPGTGNNEQFF
D: TRBD1; J: TRBJ1-1; V: TRBV6-6; size: .; DNA: TGTGCCAGCAGACAGGGGTTGAACACTGAAGCTTTCTTT; CDR3: CASRQGLNTEAFF
D: .; J: TRBJ1-2; V: TRBV29-1; size: .; DNA: TGCAGCGTCGTTGGGGACAAGAGCTACACCTTC; CDR3: CSVVGDKSYTF
D: TRBD2; J: TRBJ2-2; V: TRBV5-1; size: .; DNA: TGCGCCAGCAGCTCGGGACTAGCGAACACCGGGGAGCTGTTTTTT; CDR3: CASSSGLANTGELFF
D: TRBD2; J: TRBJ2-7; V: TRBV11-2; size: .; DNA: TGTGCCAGCAGCTTCGGGACTAGCCGCCCCTTGTACTACGAGCAGTACTTC; CDR3: CASSFGTSRPLYYEQYF
D: TRBD1; J: TRBJ1-2; V: TRBV15; size: .; DNA: TGTGCCACCAGCAGAGATGACAGGGGGCAGGGCTACACCTTC; CDR3: CATSRDDRGQGYTF
D: TRBD1; J: TRBJ1-2; V: TRBV5-6; size: .; DNA: TGTGCCAGCAGCCCACCCGGGACAGGTCGTCGCGGCTACACCTTC; CDR3: CASSPPGTGRRGYTF
D: TRBD1; J: TRBJ2-3; V: TRBV5-1; size: once; DNA: TGCGCCAGCAGCTTGGAGACAGGGGCTAGCACAGATACGCAGTATTTT; CDR3: CASSLETGASTDTQYF
D: TRBD2; J: TRBJ2-7; V: TRBV11-3; size: .; DNA: TGTGCCAGCAGCCCGGGAGGGAATTTGTACGAGCAGTACTTC; CDR3: CASSPGGNLYEQYF
D: .; J: TRBJ2-7; V: TRBV7-2; size: .; DNA: TGTGCCAGCAGCTTAGCAGGGGGGGTCTCCTACGAGCAGTACTTC; CDR3: CASSLAGGVSYEQYF
D: TRBD1; J: TRBJ1-3; V: TRBV28; size: .; DNA: TGTGCCAGCAGTTTAGGGGACAGGGTAGACACCATATATTTT; CDR3: CASSLGDRVDTIYF
D: .; J: TRBJ1-1; V: TRBV5-1; size: .; DNA: TGCGCCAGCAGCTTGTTGGCAGATTTTGAAGCTTTCTTT; CDR3: CASSLLADFEAFF
D: TRBD2; J: TRBJ2-5; V: TRBV4-3; size: .; DNA: TGCGCCAGCAGCCAAACTGGGACTAGCGGGGGGGAGACCCAGTACTTC; CDR3: CASSQTGTSGGETQYF
D: TRBD2; J: TRBJ2-5; V: TRBV18; size: .; DNA: TGTGCCAGCTCACAGTTTCTTCTAGCGGGGGTCGAAGAGACCCAGTACTTC; CDR3: CASSQFLLAGVEETQYF
D: .; J: TRBJ2-5; V: TRBV2; size: .; DNA: TGTGCCAGCAGCCCCGGGGGTGGGCAGGAGACCCAGTACTTC; CDR3: CASSPGGGQETQYF
D: TRBD2; J: TRBJ2-1; V: TRBV6-4; size: .; DNA: TGTGCCAGCAGTGAGAGGGCGGGAGGACGTGAGCAGTTCTTC; CDR3: CASSERAGGREQFF
D: .; J: TRBJ1-1; V: TRBV20-1; size: .; DNA: TGCAGTGCTAGTTTCAGGGAAGCTTTCTTT; CDR3: CSASFREAFF
D: .; J: TRBJ1-5; V: TRBV6-5; size: few; DNA: TGTGCCAGCAGTTACTCGGAGGGAGGTCAGCCCCAGCATTTT; CDR3: CASSYSEGGQPQHF
D: TRBD2; J: TRBJ2-1; V: TRBV28; size: few; DNA: TGTGCCAGCAGTTCCCGAGGACTAGCGTCGTTCTTC; CDR3: CASSSRGLASFF
D: TRBD1; J: TRBJ2-1; V: TRBV24-1; size: .; DNA: TGTGCCACCAGTGACAGGGACAGGGGGCGCAATGAGCAGTTCTTC; CDR3: CATSDRDRGRNEQFF
D: TRBD1; J: TRBJ1-2; V: TRBV7-8; size: .; DNA: TGTGCCAGCAGCTTCGGCAGGGGGCCCTATGGCTACACCTTC; CDR3: CASSFGRGPYGYTF
D: TRBD1; J: TRBJ2-1; V: TRBV3-1/TRBV3-2; size: .; DNA: TGTGCCAGCAGCCTGGACAGGGTCGGCGGTGAGCAGTTCTTC; CDR3: CASSLDRVGGEQFF
D: TRBD2; J: TRBJ2-1; V: TRBV11-3; size: once; DNA: TGTGCCAGCAGCTCGGGACTAGCGGACTACAATGAGCAGTTCTTC; CDR3: CASSSGLADYNEQFF
D: .; J: TRBJ2-5; V: TRBV5-5; size: .; DNA: TGTGCCAGCACCTCCAGTTCTCAGGGGGGCGCGGAGACCCAGTACTTC; CDR3: CASTSSSQGGAETQYF
D: .; J: TRBJ2-3; V: TRBV10-3; size: .; DNA: TGTGCCATCAGTGAGTCGGGCTCCTTATCAGATACGCAGTATTTT; CDR3: CAISESGSLSDTQYF
D: TRBD2; J: TRBJ2-1; V: TRBV5-1; size: .; DNA: TGCGCCAGCAGCTTGGAGGGACTAGCGGGAGAGGTGTTCTTC; CDR3: CASSLEGLAGEVFF
D: TRBD1; J: TRBJ1-3; V: TRBV19; size: few; DNA: TGTGCCAGTAGTTCTCTAAATCGGGACAGGACTGGAAACACCATATATTTT; CDR3: CASSSLNRDRTGNTIYF
D: .; J: TRBJ1-4; V: TRBV4-1; size: .; DNA: TGCGCCAGCAGCCAAGATCGCGGCGGAGCTAATGAAAAACTGTTTTTT; CDR3: CASSQDRGGANEKLFF
D: .; J: TRBJ1-1; V: TRBV2; size: .; DNA: TGTGCCAGCAGGAGTGGAGGTATTTGGGTGAACACTGAAGCTTTCTTT; CDR3: CASRSGGIWVNTEAFF
D: TRBD1; J: TRBJ1-2; V: TRBV5-1; size: .; DNA: TGCGCCAGCAGCGTAGGGACAGACACGGGAGGCTACACCTTC; CDR3: CASSVGTDTGGYTF
D: .; J: TRBJ2-3; V: TRBV12-5; size: once; DNA: TGTGCTAGTGGTGCCACGGGTGTAGATACGCAGTATTTT; CDR3: CASGATGVDTQYF